This record looks at one TCR beta chain sequence and its context. The specificity of this receptor is unknown. No qualities accompany the bases; no much larger clone lies one base away. Libraries came from the immunoSEQ multiplex PCR assay. TCRdb retrieved this table from immuneACCESS and kept in-frame rearrangements only. Not all clones are present; in checked studies, unresolved V genes account for under half, and no reason is known for the remainder. The sample table lists 26,000 or so clones, roughly 90% of them with a count of one. The ten largest clones capture roughly 0.5% of the sample. This specimen belongs to a study of T cell changes during pregnancy in multiple sclerosis (dated by TCRdb to about 2019). A note on the overall study: In women with multiple sclerosis, the researchers looked at how the T cell repertoire shifted as pregnancy progressed.

The TCR originated in a female donor in good health, enrolled as a control in a pregnancy study. The material sequenced was CD4+ T cells from peripheral blood mononuclear cells, taken in the first trimester of pregnancy.

The CDR3 in this case is CASRGGVEQYF. The bases read TGTGCCAGCAGAGGGGGAGTCGAGCAGTACTTC. The chain is encoded by TRBV28 joined to TRBJ2-7; a tentative D call is TRBD1 (6 bases match). The CDR3 contains 11 residues, cysteine and phenylalanine counted. Solely the CDR3 DNA is kept, with 33 bases framed from the first base. CDR1 MDHEN and CDR2 SYDVKM were looked up in the germline V gene. Cut back by 6 bases and 6 bases, the V and J ends lie 9 bases apart.